The next 25 T cell receptor beta chains were all read from a single sample in a study of CD8 T cells in ankylosing spondylitis. TCRdb processed the 5' RACE reads anew with MiXCR; each CDR3 protein has one entry. This table holds 200,000 to 300,000 distinct CDR3 sequences, 20% to 30% found once. The sample was blood, either unsorted or a sorted T cell fraction (not recorded which). The receptors shown here come from a male donor with ankylosing spondylitis or in good health (not recorded which).

The sample holds a few counts of this clonotype. The rearrangement links TRBV20-1 to TRBJ1-3; D unclear. V was clipped by 6 bases and J by 4 bases, with 13 bases between them. Per the germline V gene, CDR1 is DFQATT and CDR2 is SNEGSKA (reference sequence). The CDR3 covers 13 residues. This CDR3 reads CSALDAWGNTIYF. As DNA, the CDR3 is TGCAGTGCCCTGGACGCCTGGGGAAACACCATATATTTT.

The sample holds a few counts of this clonotype. The rearrangement links TRBV20-1 to TRBJ2-5; the D gene is possibly TRBD2 (6 bases). V lost 0 bases to trimming and J lost 7 bases, with 12 bases between them. CDR1 and CDR2 from the germline V gene are DFQATT and SNEGSKA (reference sequence). This CDR3 is built from 13 residues. The CDR3 region has the DNA TGCAGTGCTAGAGATATGGGGGGAGGGACCCAGTACTTC. Its translation: CSARDMGGGTQYF.

This clonotype has a count of ten or more. V is TRBV5-6 and J is TRBJ2-2, with a weak D call TRBD1 (5 bases). The germline gives CDR1 SGHDT, CDR2 YYEEEE. The CDR3 is 16 residues long. Trimming cost V 4 bases and J 5 bases, with 18 bases left between them. The CDR3 reads CASSPTRVPGTGELFF. The CDR3 coding sequence is TGTGCCAGCAGCCCAACCAGGGTACCTGGGACCGGGGAGCTGTTTTTT.

A few counts support this clonotype. The chain has TRBV12-3 or TRBV12-4 and TRBJ1-5; 8 bases line up with TRBD1. The junction had 0 bases not matched to a gene; V was cut back by 0 bases and J by 2 bases. The CDR3 extends over 15 amino acids. CDR3 protein: CASSLAGQGNQPQHF. The CDR3 bases are TGTGCCAGCAGTTTAGCGGGACAGGGCAATCAGCCCCAGCATTTT.

The table lists this clonotype with many counts. This chain links TRBV20-1 with TRBJ2-4; the D call may be TRBD1 or TRBD2 (5 bases each). The CDR3 totals 13 residues. Looked up from germline, CDR1 is DFQATT and CDR2 is SNEGSKA (reference sequence). The CDR3: CSEARVVGDIQYF. In DNA form, the CDR3 reads TGCAGCGAAGCTAGGGTGGTGGGGGACATTCAGTACTTC.

This clonotype was counted many times. This chain links TRBV2 with TRBJ2-7, with D tentatively TRBD2 (5 bases). V was pared by 10 bases and J by 3 bases, with 16 bases between. Germline V CDR1 and CDR2: SNHLY, FYNNEI. This CDR3 contains 13 residues. The CDR3 loop reads CATMDFSNYEQYF. The CDR3 DNA is TGTGCCACCATGGACTTTTCAAACTACGAGCAGTACTTC.

A single count supports this clonotype. This rearrangement joins TRBV20-1 to TRBJ2-7; 9 bases agree with TRBD1. Germline V gene lookup returns CDR1 DFQATT and CDR2 SNEGSKA (reference sequence). J lost 5 bases, V lost 6 bases, and 11 bases had no gene match. This CDR3 spans 14 amino acids. CDR3: CSARTGGKGDEQYF. CDR3 in DNA: TGCAGTGCCCGCACAGGGGGCAAGGGCGACGAGCAGTACTTC.

There are many counts of this clonotype. The chain employs TRBV29-1 and TRBJ2-2; TRBD1 matches at 7 bases. V shed 2 bases and J 5 bases; nucleotides not matched to a gene: 11. This CDR3 is built from 16 residues. Germline lookup yields CDR1 SQVTM and CDR2 ANQGSEA. The CDR3 DNA reads TGCAGCGTTGAACGTAGGAACAGGGGAGATACCGGGGAGCTGTTTTTT. It codes for CSVERRNRGDTGELFF.

The chain couples TRBV10-3 to TRBJ2-3; tentatively, D is TRBD1 (5 bases). Germline CDR1 ENHRY, CDR2 SYGVKD. V was trimmed by 7 bases and J by 1 base, leaving 9 bases between them. The CDR3 has 13 amino acids. CDR3 nucleotides: TGTGCCATCAAACTGACAGGCACAGATACGCAGTATTTT. Its protein product is CAIKLTGTDTQYF.

Turning to this clonotype: This sequence may be a read error, since a much larger clone differs from it by one base. This chain joins TRBV5-1 and TRBJ2-3; D remains unclear. Between the trimmed V and J ends, which lost 3 bases and 0 bases, there was a span of 5 bases. The V gene's germline CDR1 is SGHRS and CDR2 YFSETQ. The CDR3 is made up of 13 amino acids. The CDR3, as DNA: TGCGCCAGCAGCTCCCCTAGCACAGATACGCAGTATTTT. Its translation is CASSSPSTDTQYF.

The chain carries TRBV25-1 and TRBJ2-1; D is possibly TRBD1 or TRBD2 (5 bases each). The CDR3 consists of 12 residues. Germline-derived CDR1 and CDR2 are MGHDK and SYGVNS. V was shortened by 3 bases and J by 10 bases, with 10 bases between the two germline ends. CDR3 in amino acids: CASSEGVREQFF. In nucleotides, the CDR3 is TGTGCCAGCAGTGAGGGGGTGCGCGAGCAGTTCTTC.

V is TRBV12-3 or TRBV12-4 and J is TRBJ2-1, with 8 bases fitting TRBD1. The V segment lost 5 bases and the J segment 4 bases; nucleotides outside the gene matches: 7. This CDR3 comprises 15 residues. CDR3 in amino acids: CASSPGQGIYNEQFF. CDR3 sequence (DNA): TGTGCCAGCAGTCCCGGACAGGGAATATACAATGAGCAGTTCTTC.

The chain uses TRBV23-1 and TRBJ2-1, with unresolved D. TRBV23-1 is flagged as an ORF with uncertain function. V gave up 0 bases and J gave up 7 bases, with 10 bases separating them. This CDR3 comprises 14 residues. For the CDR3, the DNA is TGCGCCAGCAGTCAATCTATGGTAGAAAATGAGCAGTTCTTC. It codes for CASSQSMVENEQFF.

This clonotype was seen repeatedly, ten times or more. V is TRBV6-1 and J is TRBJ1-6, with D maybe TRBD1 (5 bases). The CDR3 has 16 residues. The V gene lost 6 bases and the J gene lost 6 bases, with 18 bases spanning the gap. CDR1 is MNHNS and CDR2 is SASEGT in the germline V gene. This CDR3 is CASSRPSTVPNSPLHF. As DNA, the CDR3 is TGTGCCAGCAGCCGTCCTTCGACAGTGCCTAATTCACCCCTCCACTTT.

The chain is built from TRBV18 and TRBJ2-1, with 9 bases identical to TRBD1. The CDR3 runs to 14 residues. Germline lookup yields CDR1 KGHSH and CDR2 LQKENI. With V trimmed by 5 bases and J by 8 bases, 7 bases remained unmatched. CDR3: CASSSGQGGDEQFF. The DNA for the CDR3 is TGTGCCAGCTCATCGGGACAGGGTGGGGATGAGCAGTTCTTC.

This clonotype was detected only a few times. This sequence joins TRBV20-1 and TRBJ2-5; D is perhaps TRBD2 (6 bases). The ends were cut back, 0 bases at V and 3 bases at J, with 8 bases in the middle. The CDR3 runs 13 residues. CDR1 is DFQATT, CDR2 SNEGSKA, per germline (reference sequence). The CDR3 DNA sequence: TGCAGTGCTAGAGATTCGGGGGAAGAGACCCAGTACTTC. Its translation: CSARDSGEETQYF.

This clonotype was picked up many times. This chain connects TRBV20-1 to TRBJ1-1; D remains unclear. The CDR3 has 13 residues. The V end lost 3 bases, the J end lost 0 bases, and 8 bases lay between the germline ends. CDR1 is DFQATT, CDR2 SNEGSKA, per germline (reference sequence). The CDR3 protein is CSASATMNTEAFF. CDR3 in DNA: TGCAGTGCTAGTGCCACCATGAACACTGAAGCTTTCTTT.

The V call is TRBV3-1, the J call TRBJ2-7; D ambiguous. Germline V gene lookup returns CDR1 LGHDT and CDR2 YNNKEL (reference sequence). V gave up 5 bases and J gave up 6 bases, with 17 bases separating them. The CDR3 is 14 residues long. CDR3 DNA: TGTGCCAGCAGCAAAGTAGCCCAGGCCGGCGAGCAGTACTTC. Amino acids: CASSKVAQAGEQYF.

The genes are TRBV19 and TRBJ2-7, with TRBD1 matching 11 bases. Trimming cost V 5 bases and J 3 bases; bases outside gene matches: 6. There are 15 residues in the CDR3. Germline CDR1 is LNHDA and CDR2 is SQIVND (reference sequence). CDR3 protein: CASSSGQGGIYEQYF. CDR3 bases: TGTGCCAGTAGTTCGGGACAGGGGGGTATCTACGAGCAGTACTTC.

At least ten counts were recorded for this clonotype. V usage is TRBV3-1 and J usage is TRBJ2-1; D perhaps matches TRBD1 (5 bases). Germline assignment: CDR1 LGHDT and CDR2 YNNKEL (reference sequence). V was cut by 2 bases and J by 10 bases, with 9 bases left in between. The CDR3 length is 12 residues. CDR3 loop: CASSQSKGEQFF. CDR3 sequence (DNA): TGTGCCAGCAGCCAATCAAAGGGGGAGCAGTTCTTC.

The chain recombines TRBV4-1 with TRBJ2-1; 13 bases are a match to TRBD2. Trimming at V came to 3 bases and at J to 13 bases, leaving 12 bases not matched to a gene. Germline values: CDR1 MGHRA, CDR2 YSYEKL. The CDR3 is 16 amino acids. The CDR3 sequence: CASSQRLLAGGPEQFF. The CDR3 coding sequence is TGCGCCAGCAGCCAGAGGCTACTAGCGGGGGGGCCAGAACAGTTCTTC.

The chain combines TRBV20-1 with TRBJ1-2, with unresolved D. The germline V gene encodes CDR1 DFQATT and CDR2 SNEGSKA (reference sequence). The CDR3 is made up of 11 amino acids. The V end lost 6 bases, the J end lost 6 bases, and 11 bases lay between the germline ends. The CDR3 nucleotides are TGCAGTGCGCCCCTTTTTGATGGCTACACCTTC. Translation: CSAPLFDGYTF.

The genes are TRBV20-1 and TRBJ2-2, with a weak D call TRBD2 (6 bases). The germline V gene encodes CDR1 DFQATT and CDR2 SNEGSKA (reference sequence). V shed 6 bases and J shed 5 bases, with 10 bases lying between them. CDR3 size: 12 residues. The DNA for the CDR3 is TGCAGTGCCCAGGCGGGGACCGGGGAGCTGTTTTTT. Residues: CSAQAGTGELFF.

The chain is built from TRBV6-1 and TRBJ2-1, with D unclear. Germline CDR1 is MNHNS and CDR2 is SASEGT. The CDR3 is made up of 16 amino acids. V lost 3 bases, J lost 0 bases, and 12 bases lay in between. The CDR3 nucleotides are TGTGCCAGCAGTGACGGGCACCCTAACTCCTACAATGAGCAGTTCTTC. It specifies CASSDGHPNSYNEQFF.

This clonotype was seen only a few times. V usage is TRBV29-1 and J usage is TRBJ1-2, with D maybe TRBD1 (6 bases). The length of the CDR3 is 14 residues. The V gene's germline CDR1 is SQVTM and CDR2 ANQGSEA. V gave up 1 base and J gave up 5 bases, with 14 bases separating them. The CDR3 DNA is TGCAGCGTTGAAGGGGGAAAAGGGGGGTATGGCTACACCTTC. Translated, it gives CSVEGGKGGYGYTF.